What follows are 9 T cell receptor beta chains derived from one specimen sequenced in a study of somatic mutations in cytotoxic T cells in rheumatoid arthritis (TCRdb year 2017). Preparation of the library involved the immunoSEQ multiplex PCR assay. This immuneACCESS table, as held by TCRdb, lists in-frame sequences with V and J called but not all clones. Of the missing ones, under half trace to an unresolved V gene in checked studies; the others have no known cause. This sample comprises about 25,000 clones, under 75% of them detected only once. Jointly, the top ten make up approximately 9.3% of the sample. Sequencing used CD8+ T cells sorted from blood. The receptors were gathered from a woman aged 18-29 years in good health.

This rearrangement joins TRBV15 to TRBJ2-7; 7 bases line up with TRBD2. The CDR3 runs to 14 residues. Germline V gene lookup returns CDR1 LNHNV and CDR2 YYDKDF (reference sequence). The trim removed 0 bases at V and 3 bases at J, leaving 2 bases unmatched. CDR3 in DNA: TGTGCCACCAGCAGAGAGGGCGGGAGCTACGAGCAGTACTTC. Amino acid sequence: CATSREGGSYEQYF.

This chain joins TRBV7-6 and TRBJ1-2; TRBD1 agrees at 10 bases. The CDR3 has 14 amino acids. Per the germline V gene, CDR1 is SGHVS and CDR2 is FNYEAQ. The trim removed 9 bases at V and 3 bases at J, leaving 7 bases unmatched. The CDR3 DNA reads TGTGCCAGTCGCCCGGACAGGGGGGACTATGGCTACACCTTC. Its translation: CASRPDRGDYGYTF.

The V gene is TRBV7-8, the J gene TRBJ2-6; 9 bases map to TRBD2. The V gene end was trimmed by 1 base and the J gene end by 7 bases; junction bases not matched to a gene: 11. CDR3 length: 18 amino acids. The germline V gene encodes CDR1 SGHVS and CDR2 FQNEAQ. The CDR3 loop reads CASSLGDSGGSRANVLTF. For the CDR3, the DNA is TGTGCCAGCAGCTTAGGGGACAGCGGGGGGTCTAGAGCCAACGTCCTGACTTTC.

V usage is TRBV27 and J usage is TRBJ2-7; 9 nucleotides agree with TRBD2. V shed 0 bases, J shed 1 base, and the junction held 1 base outside the gene matches. The CDR3 runs to 15 residues. Germline CDR1 and CDR2: MNHEY and SMNVEV (reference sequence). The CDR3 here is CASSLSAGGSYEQYF. CDR3 coding DNA: TGTGCCAGCAGTTTATCAGCGGGAGGTTCCTACGAGCAGTACTTC.

The chain links TRBV7-9 to TRBJ2-3; 11 positions agree with TRBD2. V lost 1 base and J lost 4; bases outside the gene matches: 13. Germline V gene data show CDR1 as SEHNR and CDR2 as FQNEAQ (reference sequence). CDR3 length: 19 amino acids. The CDR3 protein is CASSLVTSGMAPYSDTQYF. CDR3 coding DNA: TGTGCCAGCAGCTTAGTGACTAGCGGGATGGCGCCGTATTCAGATACGCAGTATTTT.

This sequence joins TRBV27 and TRBJ2-5, with TRBD1 as a possible D gene (6 bases). The CDR3 length is 15 residues. V lost 5 bases, J lost 2 bases, and 15 bases lay in between. Germline V gene data show CDR1 as MNHEY and CDR2 as SMNVEV (reference sequence). The DNA for the CDR3 is TGTGCCAGCAGTCCAGGTGGACAGTTTCAAGAGACCCAGTACTTC. It encodes CASSPGGQFQETQYF.

The genes are TRBV28 and TRBJ2-7; 7 nucleotides line up with TRBD1. Germline V gene data show CDR1 as MDHEN and CDR2 as SYDVKM. V was pared by 5 bases and J by 2 bases, with 12 bases of the junction left unmatched. The length of the CDR3 is 16 residues. The DNA of the CDR3 is TGTGCCAGCAGTACCAGGGACAGCACACTTCCCTACGAGCAGTACTTC. Amino acid sequence: CASSTRDSTLPYEQYF.

The sample holds one count of this clone. V is TRBV27 and J is TRBJ2-6, with D perhaps TRBD1 or TRBD2 (5 bases each). V dropped 5 bases and J dropped 0 bases, with 8 bases sitting between them. Germline V gene data show CDR1 as MNHEY and CDR2 as SMNVEV (reference sequence). The CDR3 length is 15 residues. CDR3 protein: CASSVGTSGANVLTF. The CDR3, as DNA: TGTGCCAGCAGTGTAGGGACCTCTGGGGCCAACGTCCTGACTTTC. The full variable domain, in which reference TRBV27 and TRBJ2-6 provide the parts outside the CDR3, is EAQVTQNPRYLITVTGKKLTVTCSQNMNHEYMSWYRQDPGLGLRQIYYSMNVEVTDKGDVPEGYKVSRKEKRNFPLILESPSPNQTSLYFCASSVGTSGANVLTFGAGSRLTVL.

This clone showed up just once. This sequence joins TRBV2 and TRBJ2-3; D remains ambiguous. CDR1 and CDR2 from the germline V gene are SNHLY and FYNNEI. V was pared by 0 bases and J by 0 bases, with 4 bases between. The CDR3 sequence is 14 residues long. The CDR3 is CASSEASSTDTQYF. The CDR3 nucleotides are TGTGCCAGCAGTGAAGCCTCTAGCACAGATACGCAGTATTTT.